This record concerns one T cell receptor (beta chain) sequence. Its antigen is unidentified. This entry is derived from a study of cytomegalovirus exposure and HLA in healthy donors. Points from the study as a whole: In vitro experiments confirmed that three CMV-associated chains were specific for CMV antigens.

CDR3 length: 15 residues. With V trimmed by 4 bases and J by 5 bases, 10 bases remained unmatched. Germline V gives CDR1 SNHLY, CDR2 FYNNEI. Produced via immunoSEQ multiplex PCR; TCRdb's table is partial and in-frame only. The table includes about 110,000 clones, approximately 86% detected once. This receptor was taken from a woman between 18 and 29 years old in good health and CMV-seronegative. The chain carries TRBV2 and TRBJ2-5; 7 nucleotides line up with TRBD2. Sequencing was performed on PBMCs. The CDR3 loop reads CASSVGRLAGETQYF. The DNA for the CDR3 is TGTGCCAGCAGTGTGGGGCGACTAGCCGGCGAGACCCAGTACTTC. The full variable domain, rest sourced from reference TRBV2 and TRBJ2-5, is EPEVTQTPSHQVTQMGQEVILRCVPISNHLYFYWYRQILGQKVEFLVSFYNNEISEKSEIFDDQFSVERPDGSNFTLKIRSTKLEDSAMYFCASSVGRLAGETQYFGPGTRLLVL.